The sequence of this T cell receptor beta chain was determined in a study of T cells in Graves' hyperthyroidism and ophthalmopathy. Study results and caveats: Ophthalmopathy could be told apart from stable hyperthyroidism with a 13 V-J model.

The study based diagnoses on clinical symptoms, serum thyroxine and TRAb, thyroid ultrasound and orbital computed tomography. Amplification of TCR beta CDR3 regions used RNA as the template. The TCR CDR3 first-round RT-PCR relied on the HTBI primer set. TCRdb passed the multiplex PCR reads through MiXCR, listing each CDR3 protein once. The sample has more than 300,000 distinct CDR3 sequences, less than 20% seen once. This clonotype was counted between two and nine times. Its cognate antigen is unknown. Germline CDR1 is MNHNS and CDR2 is SASEGT. V lost 0 bases to trimming and J lost 2 bases; unmatched junction nucleotides: 9. This CDR3 is built from 18 residues.

The material sequenced was blood. The sequence was collected from a young man with Graves' ophthalmopathy. The chain combines TRBV6-1 with TRBJ2-1, with TRBD2 identical over 8 bases. In nucleotides, the CDR3 is TGTGCCAGCAGTGAAGCGCTTGGGATAGCGGGGCCCTACAATGAGCAGTTCTTC. It is translated as CASSEALGIAGPYNEQFF.